This TCR beta chain was captured in a study of human T cells and chemical hapten exposure. TCRdb reanalysed the RACE reads using MiXCR and keeps one entry per CDR3 protein. The sample shows tens of thousands of distinct CDR3 sequences, around 10% of them seen only once. The V gene's germline CDR1 is SGHRS and CDR2 YFSETQ. V dropped 0 bases and J dropped 5; count of bases not matched to a gene: 4. The CDR3 contains 14 residues. As to time point: patch test 2, 6 weeks after DPC sensitization. Treatment defined: therapeutic diphenylcyclopropenone sensitization with weekly scalp DPC. This clonotype was counted many times.

The chain has TRBV5-1 and TRBJ2-5; 7 bases agree with TRBD1. This specimen was whole blood, taken in connection with sensitization to the hapten diphenylcyclopropenone (DPC). This TCR derives from a woman aged 45-60 years with alopecia areata. Some clones in this sample may be carry-over from other donors' samples. CDR3 sequence reads: CASSLEGQVETQYF. The CDR3 bases are TGCGCCAGCAGCTTGGAAGGACAGGTGGAGACCCAGTACTTC.